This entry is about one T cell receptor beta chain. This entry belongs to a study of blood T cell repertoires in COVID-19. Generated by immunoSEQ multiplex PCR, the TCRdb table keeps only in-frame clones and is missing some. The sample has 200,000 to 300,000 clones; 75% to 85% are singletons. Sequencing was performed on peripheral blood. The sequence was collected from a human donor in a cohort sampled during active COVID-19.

The CDR3 reads CASSEQGRDSPLHF. The CDR3 bases are TGTGCCAGCAGTGAACAGGGGAGGGATTCACCCCTCCACTTT. V and J are TRBV2 and TRBJ1-6; D is perhaps TRBD1 (6 bases). Trimming took off 2 bases at V and 8 bases at J, with 10 bases between the two ends. CDR3 length: 14 residues. In germline, CDR1 is SNHLY, CDR2 FYNNEI.